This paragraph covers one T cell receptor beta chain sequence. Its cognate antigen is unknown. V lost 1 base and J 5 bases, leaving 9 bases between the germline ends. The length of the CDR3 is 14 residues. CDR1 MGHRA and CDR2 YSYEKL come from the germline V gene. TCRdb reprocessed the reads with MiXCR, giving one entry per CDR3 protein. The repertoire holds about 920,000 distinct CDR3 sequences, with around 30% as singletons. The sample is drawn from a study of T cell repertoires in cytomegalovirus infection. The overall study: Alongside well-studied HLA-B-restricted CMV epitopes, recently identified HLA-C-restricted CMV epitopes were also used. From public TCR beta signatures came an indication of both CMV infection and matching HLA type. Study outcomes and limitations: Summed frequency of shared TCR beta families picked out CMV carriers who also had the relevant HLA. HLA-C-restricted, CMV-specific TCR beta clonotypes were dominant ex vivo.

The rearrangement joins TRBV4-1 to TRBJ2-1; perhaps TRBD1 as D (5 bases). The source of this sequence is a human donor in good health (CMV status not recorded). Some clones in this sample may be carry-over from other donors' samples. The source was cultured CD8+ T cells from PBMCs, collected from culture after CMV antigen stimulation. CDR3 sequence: CASSQVTQDNEQFF. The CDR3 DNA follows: TGCGCCAGCAGCCAAGTTACACAGGACAATGAGCAGTTCTTC.